These T cell receptor beta chains were read from a single sample in a study of OX40 agonist ivuxolimab in advanced cancers. Profiling relied on immunoSEQ multiplex PCR, and the TCRdb table lists in-frame clones only, not all of them. The data contain 55,000 to 70,000 clones, about 90% of them singletons. The sequences come from CD4+ or CD8+ T cells sorted from blood, collected in a trial of the OX40 agonist ivuxolimab. These receptors were obtained from an adult with an advanced solid tumor such as melanoma, head and neck, liver or kidney cancer. Each CDR3 is given without its conserved first and last residue. The order of the fields is J gene, V gene, CDR3 protein.

TRBJ1-5 TRBV27 ASSLRSDSTFNQPQH
TRBJ2-7 TRBV7-9 ASSFPQTGYEQY
TRBJ1-5 TRBV6-1 ASNSGQGAIRPQH
TRBJ2-1 TRBV7-3 ASSLTSGTTNEQF
TRBJ2-1 TRBV7-2 ASSWGTSGGEQF
TRBJ2-3 TRBV5-4 ASSSERQGGDTQY
TRBJ2-6 TRBV28 ASTTGTPSSGANVLT
TRBJ1-1 TRBV5-6 ASSLAGIKEAF
TRBJ1-2 TRBV10-1 ASSLGPSGSYT
TRBJ1-2 TRBV9 ASSVDANYGYT
TRBJ2-4 TRBV5-5 ASSLVLAKNIQY
TRBJ2-7 TRBV5-4 ASSHAGTSGPQSSYEQY
TRBJ2-2 TRBV7-8 ASSSLGTGFGTGELF
TRBJ2-2 TRBV28 ASSFRREYTGELF
TRBJ2-7 TRBV5-1 ASSQSGGSIYEQY